A single sample is the source of the 8 T cell receptor beta chains below, sequenced in a study of shared clonotypes between healthy human individuals. Sequenced by immunoSEQ multiplex PCR; TCRdb stores in-frame clones only, minus some. The sample lists about 600,000 clones, approximately 97% occurring once. Sample: naive CD4+ T cells sorted from blood. Specified subset: CD45RA+ positively selected. The receptors were gathered from a woman aged 25 to 39 in good health.

The chain recombines TRBV2 with TRBJ2-7; tentatively, D is TRBD1 (6 bases). CDR3 length equals 13 residues. Trimming removed 7 bases from V and 5 bases from J, with 15 bases in between. Germline lookup yields CDR1 SNHLY and CDR2 FYNNEI. The DNA of the CDR3 is TGTGCCAGCAACCGGGACATTCTTAACGAGCAGTACTTC. It yields the protein CASNRDILNEQYF.

V is TRBV5-1 and J is TRBJ2-5; no clear D. The J call is uncertain, as TRBJ2-7 better fits the DNA end. The CDR3 loop spans 14 amino acids. Germline V gene lookup returns CDR1 SGHRS and CDR2 YFSETQ. CDR3 region: CASSIDINSYEQYF. CDR3 nucleotides: TGCGCCAGCAGCATCGATATTAACTCCTACGAGCAGTACTTC.

The V and J genes are TRBV30 and TRBJ2-3; D is uncertain. Trimming took 4 bases from V and 1 from J, leaving 6 bases between them. CDR3 length: 12 amino acids. Germline assignment: CDR1 GTSNPN and CDR2 SVGIG (reference sequence). This CDR3 is CAWTPGTDTQYF. The CDR3 coding sequence is TGTGCCTGGACCCCCGGCACAGATACGCAGTATTTT.

The chain links TRBV19 to TRBJ2-4; 12 nucleotides align to TRBD2. V shed 3 bases and J 3 bases; nucleotides not matched to a gene: 3. This CDR3 region has 16 residues. The V gene's germline CDR1 is LNHDA and CDR2 SQIVND (reference sequence). DNA of the CDR3: TGTGCCAGTAGTATGACTAGCGGGAGCGGCAAAAACATTCAGTACTTC. It is translated as CASSMTSGSGKNIQYF.

This rearrangement joins TRBV2 to TRBJ2-3; possibly TRBD1 for D (6 bases). The V gene's germline CDR1 is SNHLY and CDR2 FYNNEI. The ends were cut back, 11 bases at V and 0 bases at J, with 18 bases in the middle. This CDR3 has 15 amino acids. The CDR3 DNA follows: TGTGCCTCTCACAGGGAGCTTACTAGCACAGATACGCAGTATTTT. It encodes CASHRELTSTDTQYF.

The count of this clone is one. The chain recombines TRBV4-2 with TRBJ2-5; TRBD2 aligns across 13 bases. Trimming cost V 4 bases and J 1 base; bases outside gene matches: 6. This CDR3 comprises 17 residues. Germline V gene lookup returns CDR1 LGHNA and CDR2 YNFKEQ. CDR3 sequence reads: CASSRRTSGSPQETQYF. As DNA, the CDR3 is TGTGCCAGCAGCCGTCGGACTAGCGGGAGTCCCCAAGAGACCCAGTACTTC.

This sequence joins TRBV5-6 and TRBJ1-3; the match to TRBD1 covers 7 bases. V shed 0 bases, J shed 10 bases, and the junction held 4 bases outside the gene matches. Germline assignment: CDR1 SGHDT and CDR2 YYEEEE. There are 13 residues in the CDR3. The CDR3 is CASSLDRGDTIYF. The CDR3 DNA reads as TGTGCCAGCAGCTTGGACAGGGGCGATACCATATATTTT.

V gene TRBV5-1 combines with J gene TRBJ1-4; D gene unclear. Trimming left V 5 bases short and J 7 bases short, with 18 bases between. Germline V gives CDR1 SGHRS, CDR2 YFSETQ. The CDR3 loop spans 15 amino acids. The CDR3 sequence: CASRPPGPGTEKLFF. CDR3 coding DNA: TGCGCCAGCAGACCCCCCGGGCCAGGAACTGAAAAACTGTTTTTT.